These T cell receptor beta chains were read from a single sample in a study of glioma-infiltrating T cells. TCRdb used MiXCR to reprocess the multiplex PCR reads, holding one entry per CDR3 protein. This table holds around 100,000 distinct CDR3 sequences, under 30% found once. Sequencing was done on a sample of glioma tissue, nonneoplastic brain tissue, or PBMCs (not recorded which). These TCRs come from a human donor with low-grade glioma or glioblastoma, undergoing nonglioma brain surgery, or in good health (not recorded which). Both conserved end residues are part of each CDR3. D genes are given only for firm matches. A clone size is listed for some rows: how often the clone was seen (once, few, many), or a class if it is expanded.

few,.,TRBV3-1,TRBJ2-5,TGTGCCAGCAGCCAAGACGGCCTCACCCAACGGGAGACCCAGTACTTC,CASSQDGLTQRETQYF
many,.,TRBV19,TRBJ2-1,TGTGCCAGCTCCCTCGGACAGACAGACAATGAGCAGTTCTTC,CASSLGQTDNEQFF
many,.,TRBV20-1,TRBJ1-2,TGCAGTGCTAACCTGGGGGAGCCCACCTTC,CSANLGEPTF
few,.,TRBV29-1,TRBJ2-5,TGCAGCGGCCGAGATCTACCGCCTCAAGAGACCCAGTACTTC,CSGRDLPPQETQYF
few,.,TRBV7-9,TRBJ1-5,TGTGCCAGCAGCTTAGGGACACTGAATCAGCCCCAGCATTTT,CASSLGTLNQPQHF
many,.,TRBV6-1,TRBJ1-2,TGTGCCAGCAGGGAAAGGATAGACGGTTGGAACACCTTC,CASRERIDGWNTF
many,TRBD1,TRBV6-1,TRBJ2-1,TGTGCCAGCATAACCGGGACAGGGTGGACCAATGAGCAGTTCTTC,CASITGTGWTNEQFF
few,TRBD2,TRBV18,TRBJ2-1,TGTGCCAGCTCACCCAGGCTAGCGGGGTACAATGAGCAGTTCTTC,CASSPRLAGYNEQFF
.,TRBD2,TRBV4-2,TRBJ2-7,TGTGCCAGCAGCCAAGAGACTAGCGGGGGGGCCGTTTCCTACGAGCAGTACTTC,CASSQETSGGAVSYEQYF
many,.,TRBV7-2,TRBJ2-7,TGTGCCAGCAGCTTTCCGGGACACCAGGGCTCCTACGAGCAGTACTTC,CASSFPGHQGSYEQYF
many,.,TRBV20-1,TRBJ1-4,TGCAGTGCTAGACAACAGGCGGTCGGTGAAAAACTGTTTTTT,CSARQQAVGEKLFF
few,.,TRBV30,TRBJ1-1,TGTGCCCTCTCAGAGGGGGAAGGTACTGAAGCTTTCTTT,CALSEGEGTEAFF
few,.,TRBV12-3/TRBV12-4,TRBJ1-4,TGTGCCAGTAGGGGACCGAATGATGAAAAACTGTTTTTT,CASRGPNDEKLFF
few,TRBD1,TRBV5-4,TRBJ1-4,TGTGCCAGCAGCCCTGACAGGGGAGAGGAAAAACTGTTTTTT,CASSPDRGEEKLFF
many,.,TRBV6-1,TRBJ2-3,TGTGCCAGCAGTGAGTCTCGGCGGGCGGCAGATACGCAGTATTTT,CASSESRRAADTQYF
many,.,TRBV6-2/TRBV6-3,TRBJ2-7,TGTGCCAGCAGTTACAAGGAGGGATCCGTGGCCTACGAGCAGTACTTC,CASSYKEGSVAYEQYF
few,.,TRBV5-1,TRBJ2-5,TGCGCCAGCAGCTTGCGAAGAGTTGGGGAGACCCAGTACTTC,CASSLRRVGETQYF
.,TRBD1,TRBV20-1,TRBJ2-5,TGCAGTGCTTCAGGGACAGGGGTCCTCAGGGAGGCCCAGTACTTC,CSASGTGVLREAQYF
.,TRBD1,TRBV7-9,TRBJ1-2,TGTGCCACCCCCCCCGGGAGCGGGACAGGACGAGCCTATGGCTACACCTTC,CATPPGSGTGRAYGYTF
many,.,TRBV19,TRBJ1-5,TGTGCCAGTAGCTTAATGCTACTGGGCAATCAGCCCCAGCATTTT,CASSLMLLGNQPQHF
many,.,TRBV7-2,TRBJ1-5,TGTGCCAGCAGCTTACCACAGGCTGGCAATCAGCCCCAGCATTTT,CASSLPQAGNQPQHF
few,TRBD2,TRBV11-2,TRBJ2-7,TGTGCCAGCAGCTTGACTCCTAGCGGGTCTAACCCTGAGCAGTACTTC,CASSLTPSGSNPEQYF
.,.,TRBV30,TRBJ1-1,TGTGCCTGGGGGGTAGACCACAGAAAGAGGAACACTGAAGCTTTCTTT,CAWGVDHRKRNTEAFF
.,.,TRBV11-2,TRBJ2-7,TGTGCCAGCAGCTCACCAACCCGGGAAAGATCCTACGAGCAGTACTTC,CASSSPTRERSYEQYF
few,TRBD2,TRBV6-1,TRBJ2-1,TGTGCCAGCAGTCCGTCTAGCGGGGGGGCTTCCTACAATGAGCAGTTCTTC,CASSPSSGGASYNEQFF
many,.,TRBV6-1,TRBJ2-3,TGTGCCAGCAGTCGGCGGGGGCCTGGGGACACAGATACGCAGTATTTT,CASSRRGPGDTDTQYF
few,TRBD1,TRBV7-3,TRBJ2-7,TGTGCCAGCAGCTTAGGGTGGGGACAGGGTCCCTACGAGCAGTACTTC,CASSLGWGQGPYEQYF
many,.,TRBV7-6,TRBJ2-7,TGTGCCAGCAGCCCAGCCCCGATCTACGAGCAGTACTTC,CASSPAPIYEQYF
few,TRBD2,TRBV5-5,TRBJ2-5,TGTGCCAGCAGCAAGGGACTAGCAAGAGAGACCCAGTACTTC,CASSKGLARETQYF
few,.,TRBV5-1,TRBJ2-3,TGCGCCAGCAGCTTGGCGTCAGATACGCAGTATTTT,CASSLASDTQYF
.,.,TRBV2,TRBJ1-4,TGTGCCAGCGGGATTGAGGGTTTTGCAGAAAAACTGTTTTTT,CASGIEGFAEKLFF
few,.,TRBV7-9,TRBJ2-2,TGTGCCAGCAGCTTAGGTTCAGGGGCGAACTTCGCGAACACCGGGGAGCTGTTTTTT,CASSLGSGANFANTGELFF
.,TRBD1,TRBV29-1,TRBJ1-1,TGCAGCGTTGATGGGACAGCGAACACTGAAGCTTTCTTT,CSVDGTANTEAFF
many,.,TRBV2,TRBJ2-1,TGTGCCAGCAGTGTTCAGGTTCCCTCCTACAATGAGCAGTTCTTC,CASSVQVPSYNEQFF
many,.,TRBV7-7,TRBJ2-3,TGTGCTAGCAGCCGACAGAGCACAGATACGCAGTATTTT,CASSRQSTDTQYF
.,.,TRBV7-9,TRBJ2-6,TGTGCCAGCCTCACGGCTGGGGCCAACGTCCTGACTTTC,CASLTAGANVLTF
many,TRBD1,TRBV2,TRBJ1-2,TGTGCCAGCAGTGCCCAGGGGGCTTATGGCTACACCTTC,CASSAQGAYGYTF
many,.,TRBV20-1,TRBJ1-1,TGCAGTGAACGGAGCGAGAACACTGAAGCTTTCTTT,CSERSENTEAFF
many,.,TRBV27,TRBJ2-7,TGTGCCAGCAGTCAAGCGCCGGGACTGGTGCCCTACGAGCAGTACTTC,CASSQAPGLVPYEQYF
many,.,TRBV20-1,TRBJ1-2,TGCAGTGCTGGGGGGGGGGCCTATGGCTACACCTTC,CSAGGGAYGYTF
few,.,TRBV18,TRBJ2-7,TGTGCCAGCTCACCACGGATTACCTACGAGCAGTACTTC,CASSPRITYEQYF
many,TRBD1,TRBV6-1,TRBJ1-2,TGTGCCAGCAGTTTGGACAGGGCTGTGGGCTACACCTTC,CASSLDRAVGYTF
once,.,TRBV11-3,TRBJ1-3,TGTGCCAGCAGCCCTACACGATACTCTGGAAACGCCATATATTTT,CASSPTRYSGNAIYF
many,.,TRBV27,TRBJ1-5,TGTGCCAGCAGTTTAACCCCCTACAGTAATAGCAATCAGCCCCAGCATTTT,CASSLTPYSNSNQPQHF
many,TRBD2,TRBV6-1,TRBJ2-5,TGTGCCAGCAGTCCCTCCTGGCGGGGGGGAGAAGTCCAAGAGACCCAGTACTTC,CASSPSWRGGEVQETQYF
many,TRBD1,TRBV20-1,TRBJ1-5,TGCAGTGCTAGAGCAGGGGGAAGGGATCAGCCCCAGCATTTT,CSARAGGRDQPQHF
many,.,TRBV6-1,TRBJ1-2,TGTGCCAGCAGTGAGCACCCCCGGAGGGATGGCTACACCTTC,CASSEHPRRDGYTF
many,TRBD1,TRBV7-2,TRBJ1-1,TGTGCCAGCAGCCCCGGACAGGGGAGTTCCACTGAAGCTTTCTTT,CASSPGQGSSTEAFF
.,.,TRBV7-7,TRBJ2-1,TGTGCTAGCAGCCCGCGCGGGACTTTCAATGAGCAGTTCTTC,CASSPRGTFNEQFF
many,.,TRBV6-2/TRBV6-3,TRBJ2-1,TGTGCCAGCAGTTACGATCGCGGGGCGACCTTCTCCTACAATGAGCAGTTCTTC,CASSYDRGATFSYNEQFF
many,.,TRBV6-1,TRBJ2-3,TGTGCCAGCAGAACCCGTGGACAGACAGATACGCAGTATTTT,CASRTRGQTDTQYF
many,TRBD2,TRBV27,TRBJ2-5,TGTGCCAGCAGTTTTCGACTAGCTGGGGGGACCCAGTACTTC,CASSFRLAGGTQYF
.,.,TRBV11-2,TRBJ1-2,TGTGCCAGCAGCTTTACGCGAGACGTCTATGGCTACACCTTC,CASSFTRDVYGYTF
many,.,TRBV6-1,TRBJ1-5,TGTGCCAGCAGTGCAGAACAGCCCCAGCATTTT,CASSAEQPQHF
.,TRBD2,TRBV27,TRBJ2-7,TGTGCCAGCAGTCCCTCGGGAGGGCTTAGCTCCTACGAGCAGTACTTC,CASSPSGGLSSYEQYF
many,.,TRBV7-8,TRBJ2-7,TGTGCCAGCAGCCCCTCCCCCTACGAGCAGTACTTC,CASSPSPYEQYF
.,.,TRBV11-1,TRBJ2-7,TGTGCCAGCAGCCCCCGGGCGGGACAAGACTACGAGCAGTACTTC,CASSPRAGQDYEQYF